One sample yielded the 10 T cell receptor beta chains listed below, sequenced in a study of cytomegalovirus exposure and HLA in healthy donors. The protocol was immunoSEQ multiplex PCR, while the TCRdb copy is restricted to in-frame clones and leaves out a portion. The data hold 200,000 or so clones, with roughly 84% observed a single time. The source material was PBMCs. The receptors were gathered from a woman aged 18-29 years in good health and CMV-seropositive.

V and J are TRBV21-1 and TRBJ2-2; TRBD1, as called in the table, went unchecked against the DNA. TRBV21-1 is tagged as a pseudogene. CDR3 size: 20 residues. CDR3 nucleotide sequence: TGTGCCAGCAGCAGACAGGGGGGCAGCTCCGGAGGGGCCGGCACCGGGGAGCTGTTTTTT. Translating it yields CASSRQGGSSGGAGTGELFF.

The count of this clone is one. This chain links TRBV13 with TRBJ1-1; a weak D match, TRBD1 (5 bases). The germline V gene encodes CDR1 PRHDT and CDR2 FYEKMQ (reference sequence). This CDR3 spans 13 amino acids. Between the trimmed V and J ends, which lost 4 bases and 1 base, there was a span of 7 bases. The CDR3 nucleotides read TGTGCCAGCAGCTCGACAGCGAACACTGAAGCTTTCTTT. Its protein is CASSSTANTEAFF.

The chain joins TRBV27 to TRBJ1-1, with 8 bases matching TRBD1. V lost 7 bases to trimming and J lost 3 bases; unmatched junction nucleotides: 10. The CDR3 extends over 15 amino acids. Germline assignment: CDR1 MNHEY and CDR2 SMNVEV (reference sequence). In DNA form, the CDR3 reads TGTGCCAGCACCCCCAGGGGGCTTGTGGACACTGAAGCTTTCTTT. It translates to CASTPRGLVDTEAFF.

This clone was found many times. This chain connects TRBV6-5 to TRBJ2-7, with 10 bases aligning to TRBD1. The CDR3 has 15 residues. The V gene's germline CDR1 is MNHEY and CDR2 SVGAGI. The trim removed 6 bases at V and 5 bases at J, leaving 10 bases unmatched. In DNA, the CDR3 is TGTGCCAGCAGCAAACCCGGGACAGGGGCCCACGAGCAGTACTTC. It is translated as CASSKPGTGAHEQYF.

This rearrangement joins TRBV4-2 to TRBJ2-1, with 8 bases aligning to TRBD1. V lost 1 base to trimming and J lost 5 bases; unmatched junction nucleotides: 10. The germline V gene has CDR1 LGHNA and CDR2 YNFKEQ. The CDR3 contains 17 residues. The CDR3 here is CASSQANGDRLHNEQFF. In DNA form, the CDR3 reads TGTGCCAGCAGCCAAGCAAACGGGGACAGGTTGCACAATGAGCAGTTCTTC.

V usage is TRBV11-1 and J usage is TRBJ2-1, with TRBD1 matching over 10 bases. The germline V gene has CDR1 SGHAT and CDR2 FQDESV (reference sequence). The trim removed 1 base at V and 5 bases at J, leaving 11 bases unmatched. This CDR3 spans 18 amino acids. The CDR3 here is CASSLVFYDRGLDNEQFF. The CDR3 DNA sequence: TGTGCCAGCAGCTTAGTCTTCTACGACAGGGGGCTTGACAATGAGCAGTTCTTC.

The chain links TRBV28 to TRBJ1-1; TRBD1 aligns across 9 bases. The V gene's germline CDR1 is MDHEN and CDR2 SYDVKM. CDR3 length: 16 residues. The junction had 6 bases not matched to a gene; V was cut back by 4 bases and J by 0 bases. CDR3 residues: CASSYGDRELNTEAFF. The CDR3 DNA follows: TGTGCCAGCAGTTATGGGGACAGGGAGTTGAACACTGAAGCTTTCTTT.

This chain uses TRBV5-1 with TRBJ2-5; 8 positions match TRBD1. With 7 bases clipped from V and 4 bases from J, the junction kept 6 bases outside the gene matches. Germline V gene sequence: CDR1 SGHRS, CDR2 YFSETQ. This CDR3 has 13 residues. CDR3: CASSGRGRETQYF. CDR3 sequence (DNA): TGCGCCAGCTCAGGCAGGGGGCGAGAGACCCAGTACTTC.

The CDR3 reads CASTLYNEQFF. CDR3 nucleotide sequence: TGTGCCAGCACCCTATACAATGAGCAGTTCTTC. V usage is TRBV27 and J usage is TRBJ2-1, with unresolved D. Between the trimmed V and J ends, which lost 7 bases and 4 bases, there was a span of 5 bases. The CDR3 has 11 amino acids. The V gene's germline CDR1 is MNHEY and CDR2 SMNVEV (reference sequence).

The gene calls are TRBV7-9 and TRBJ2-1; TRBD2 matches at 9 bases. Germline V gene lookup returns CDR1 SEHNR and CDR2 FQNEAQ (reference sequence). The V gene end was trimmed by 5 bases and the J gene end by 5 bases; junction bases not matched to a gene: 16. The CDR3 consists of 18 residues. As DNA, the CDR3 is TGTGCCAGCAGCAAACGCCCCAGCGCGGGAGGGTCCCACAATGAGCAGTTCTTC. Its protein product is CASSKRPSAGGSHNEQFF.